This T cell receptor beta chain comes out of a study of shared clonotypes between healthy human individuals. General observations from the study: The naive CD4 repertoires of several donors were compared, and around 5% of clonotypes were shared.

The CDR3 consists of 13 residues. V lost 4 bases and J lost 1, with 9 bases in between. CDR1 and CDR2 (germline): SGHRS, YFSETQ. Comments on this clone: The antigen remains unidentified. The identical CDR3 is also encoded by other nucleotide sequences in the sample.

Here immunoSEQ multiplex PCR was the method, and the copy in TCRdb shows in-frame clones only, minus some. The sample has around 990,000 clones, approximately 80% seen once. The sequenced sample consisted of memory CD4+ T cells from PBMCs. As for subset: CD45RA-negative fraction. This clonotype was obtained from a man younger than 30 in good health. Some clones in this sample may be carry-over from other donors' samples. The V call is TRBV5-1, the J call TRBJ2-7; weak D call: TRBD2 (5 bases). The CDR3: CASSPEGSYEQYF. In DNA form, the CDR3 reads TGCGCCAGCAGCCCTGAGGGATCCTACGAGCAGTACTTC.